A single sample is the source of the 32 T cell receptor beta chains below, sequenced in a study of cytomegalovirus exposure and HLA in healthy donors. Primers: 60 Vbeta forward and 13 Jbeta reverse. Profiled with immunoSEQ multiplex PCR; TCRdb holds only in-frame clones, not every one. The data hold roughly 120,000 clones, with 79% observed a single time. Sequenced material: PBMCs. These TCRs come from a man aged 30 to 39 in good health and CMV-seropositive.

The chain couples TRBV28 to TRBJ1-2, with D perhaps TRBD1 (6 bases). CDR3 length: 15 amino acids. In germline, CDR1 is MDHEN, CDR2 SYDVKM. V was shortened by 3 bases and J by 6 bases, with 17 bases between the two germline ends. The CDR3 spells CASSFNEGEGDGYTF. The CDR3 nucleotides read TGTGCCAGCAGTTTCAACGAGGGGGAAGGGGATGGCTACACCTTC.

This rearrangement joins TRBV6-1 to TRBJ2-1; D is ambiguous. Germline CDR1 and CDR2: MNHNS and SASEGT. The length of the CDR3 is 14 residues. V dropped 4 bases and J dropped 2 bases, with 9 bases sitting between them. CDR3 nucleotide sequence: TGTGCCAGCAGTGTAATAACGGCCTACAATGAGCAGTTCTTC. Translation gives CASSVITAYNEQFF.

The chain uses TRBV11-2 and TRBJ1-2, with D tentatively TRBD1 (5 bases). Trimming left V 6 bases short and J 1 base short, with 15 bases between. The CDR3 contains 15 residues. The germline gives CDR1 SGHAT, CDR2 FQNNGV. In DNA form, the CDR3 reads TGTGCCAGCAGGAGTTTTGGGGGGATTAACTATGGCTACACCTTC. This sequence encodes CASRSFGGINYGYTF.

This clone has a handful of counts. The rearrangement uses TRBV6-5 and TRBJ1-6; perhaps TRBD1 as D (6 bases). This CDR3 has 15 residues. V was shortened by 6 bases and J by 5 bases, with 14 bases between the two germline ends. The germline V gene has CDR1 MNHEY and CDR2 SVGAGI. CDR3 DNA sequence: TGTGCCAGCAGGACCAGGGGCCTAAATAATTCACCCCTCCACTTT. It codes for CASRTRGLNNSPLHF.

With respect to this clone: At one boundary the junction diverges from the germline segment, which might be a read error. The chain's CDR3 is CSSSLGALAGFTDTQYF. CDR3 coding DNA: TGTTCCAGCAGCTTAGGGGCACTAGCGGGGTTCACAGATACGCAGTATTTT. The J gene is TRBJ2-3, the V gene TRBV7-9, with 10 bases aligning to TRBD2. This CDR3 region has 17 residues. The germline CDR1 and CDR2 sequences are SEHNR and FQNEAQ (reference sequence). Combining the CDR3 with reference TRBV7-9 and TRBJ2-3 gives the whole variable domain DTGVSQNPRHKITKRGQNVTFRCDPISEHNRLYWYRQTLGQGPEFLTYFQNEAQLEKSRLLSDRFSAERPKGSFSTLEIQRTEQGDSAMYLCSSSLGALAGFTDTQYFGPGTRLTVL.

The CDR3 loop reads CASGSGTAASYEQYF. CDR3 nucleotides: TGTGCCAGCGGATCCGGGACAGCAGCCTCCTACGAGCAGTACTTC. This rearrangement joins TRBV7-9 to TRBJ2-5, with 7 bases lining up with TRBD1. The better agreement between TRBJ2-7 and the DNA end casts doubt on the J call. CDR1 is SEHNR, CDR2 FQNEAQ, per germline (reference sequence). The CDR3 extends over 15 amino acids.

The rearrangement joins TRBV5-6 to TRBJ2-5, with D possibly being TRBD2 (6 bases). Per the germline V gene, CDR1 is SGHDT and CDR2 is YYEEEE. The CDR3 extends over 14 amino acids. Trimming left V 7 bases short and J 4 bases short, with 17 bases between. CDR3 nucleotide sequence: TGTGCCAGCGGTTCCGGAGGGTTGGGAGAGACCCAGTACTTC. Its protein is CASGSGGLGETQYF.

The V and J genes are TRBV19 and TRBJ2-2; 7 bases are a match to TRBD1. The CDR3 runs 14 residues. Germline trimming cut 7 bases from V and 3 bases from J; bases unmatched to any gene: 5. Germline CDR1 is LNHDA and CDR2 is SQIVND (reference sequence). The CDR3 loop reads CASINRGYTGELFF. The CDR3 DNA is TGTGCCAGTATCAACAGGGGATACACCGGGGAGCTGTTTTTT. Full variable domain (rest looked up from reference TRBV19 and TRBJ2-2): DGGITQSPKYLFRKEGQNVTLSCEQNLNHDAMYWYRQDPGQGLRLIYYSQIVNDFQKGDIAEGYSVSREKKESFPLTVTSAQKNPTAFYLCASINRGYTGELFFGEGSRLTVL.

This chain uses TRBV30 with TRBJ2-7, with 9 bases fitting TRBD2. V was clipped by 4 bases and J by 12 bases; unmatched bases: 16. The CDR3 is 14 residues long. Germline loops: CDR1 GTSNPN, CDR2 SVGIG (reference sequence). The CDR3: CAWTRPSGGPLLYF. CDR3 DNA: TGTGCCTGGACTCGCCCCAGCGGGGGGCCCTTGCTGTACTTC. Drawing the rest from reference TRBV30 and TRBJ2-7, the complete variable domain is SQTIHQWPATLVQPVGSPLSLECTVEGTSNPNLYWYRQAAGRGLQLLFYSVGIGQISSEVPQNLSASRPQDRQFILSSKKLLLSDSGFYLCAWTRPSGGPLLYFGPGTRLTVT.

This clone appeared a single time. CDR3 nucleotides: TGTGCCATCAGTGTTGCCGGGACAGAAGAGACCCAGTACTTC. It yields the protein CAISVAGTEETQYF. The rearrangement joins TRBV10-3 to TRBJ2-5; 7 bases are shared with TRBD1. The CDR3 spans 14 residues. The V gene end was trimmed by 4 bases and the J gene end by 3 bases; junction bases not matched to a gene: 5. Germline CDR1 ENHRY, CDR2 SYGVKD.

This clone showed up just a few times. This rearrangement joins TRBV10-3 to TRBJ1-1; a possible D gene is TRBD1 (6 bases). The V end was cut by 5 bases, the J end by 1 base, with 11 bases between. Germline V gene sequence: CDR1 ENHRY, CDR2 SYGVKD. CDR3 length: 14 residues. CDR3: CAISQTGQNTEAFF. CDR3 DNA sequence: TGTGCCATCAGTCAAACGGGACAGAACACTGAAGCTTTCTTT.

The chain employs TRBV6-5 and TRBJ1-1; 8 nucleotides match TRBD1. The CDR3 length is 15 residues. The germline CDR1 and CDR2 sequences are MNHEY and SVGAGI. The junction had 5 bases not matched to a gene; V was cut back by 5 bases and J by 0 bases. CDR3 coding DNA: TGTGCCAGCAGTAGAGAGACAGGGGTGAACACTGAAGCTTTCTTT. Amino acid sequence: CASSRETGVNTEAFF.

The V call is TRBV11-3, the J call TRBJ2-1, with 8 bases lining up with TRBD2. This CDR3 is 16 amino acids long. CDR1 and CDR2 from the germline V gene are SGHNT and YENEEA. J was trimmed by 6 bases and V by 0 bases; bases with no gene match: 7. The chain's CDR3 is CASSLDAGGWGNEQFF. As DNA, the CDR3 is TGTGCCAGCAGCTTAGACGCGGGGGGTTGGGGCAATGAGCAGTTCTTC.

This clone showed up just a few times. The rearrangement joins TRBV7-2 to TRBJ1-5; D gene ambiguous. V lost 0 bases to trimming and J lost 9 bases, with 6 bases between them. This CDR3 comprises 12 residues. Germline V CDR1 and CDR2: SGHTA, FQGNSA. The CDR3 loop reads CASSLARLPQHF. For the CDR3, the DNA is TGTGCCAGCAGCTTAGCGCGGCTGCCCCAGCATTTT.

This rearrangement joins TRBV11-3 to TRBJ2-7; 8 bases line up with TRBD2. CDR1 is SGHNT, CDR2 YENEEA, per germline. The CDR3 is made up of 14 amino acids. V dropped 4 bases and J dropped 6; count of bases not matched to a gene: 8. The CDR3 DNA reads TGTGCCAGCAGCTCGGGACTAGTCTCTGCCGAGCAGTACTTC. Translated, it gives CASSSGLVSAEQYF.

V is TRBV5-1 and J is TRBJ1-1; TRBD1 is a possible D gene (5 bases). The CDR3 covers 14 residues. Germline loops: CDR1 SGHRS, CDR2 YFSETQ. The germline V and J ends were trimmed by 4 bases and 0 bases, with 10 bases remaining between them. The CDR3 DNA is TGCGCCAGCAGCGTCGGGACTTTGAACACTGAAGCTTTCTTT. It codes for CASSVGTLNTEAFF. The entire variable domain, with the rest obtained from reference TRBV5-1 and TRBJ1-1, is as follows: KAGVTQTPRYLIKTRGQQVTLSCSPISGHRSVSWYQQTPGQGLQFLFEYFSETQRNKGNFPGRFSGRQFSNSRSEMNVSTLELGDSALYLCASSVGTLNTEAFFGQGTRLTVV.

This chain joins TRBV4-2 and TRBJ1-2; tentatively, D is TRBD1 (6 bases). The V gene lost 0 bases and the J gene lost 4 bases, with 15 bases spanning the gap. The CDR3 loop spans 16 amino acids. Per the germline V gene, CDR1 is LGHNA and CDR2 is YNFKEQ. The CDR3 loop reads CASSQDGQGTIYGYTF. The CDR3 DNA sequence: TGTGCCAGCAGCCAAGATGGGCAGGGGACCATCTATGGCTACACCTTC.

Regarding this clone: This sample also contains other DNA sequences that code for the same CDR3. V gene TRBV2 combines with J gene TRBJ2-5; D remains ambiguous. Germline V gene data show CDR1 as SNHLY and CDR2 as FYNNEI. The CDR3 is 12 residues long. The V gene lost 1 base and the J gene lost 5 bases, with 5 bases spanning the gap. CDR3 sequence reads: CASSEGRETQYF. Written as DNA, the CDR3 is TGTGCCAGCAGTGAAGGCCGGGAGACCCAGTACTTC.

Points on this clone: Germline is not matched at one junction end, which may reflect a read error. V is TRBV30 and J is TRBJ2-4, with 14 bases identical to TRBD2. The CDR3 covers 15 residues. Germline-derived CDR1 and CDR2 are GTSNPN and SVGIG (reference sequence). The CDR3 region has the DNA TGTGCCTCGGAGACTAGCGGGAGGGCCAAAAACAGTCAGTACTTC. This codes for CASETSGRAKNSQYF.

V usage is TRBV5-1 and J usage is TRBJ2-1; 10 bases are shared with TRBD1. Unmatched junction bases numbered 13, after V lost 7 bases and J lost 9 bases. There are 15 residues in the CDR3. Germline V gives CDR1 SGHRS, CDR2 YFSETQ. In DNA, the CDR3 is TGCGCCAGCTTTAAAGACAGGGGGCGCGGGAGTGAGCAGTTCTTC. Amino acids: CASFKDRGRGSEQFF. Full variable domain (remainder filled in from reference TRBV5-1 and TRBJ2-1): KAGVTQTPRYLIKTRGQQVTLSCSPISGHRSVSWYQQTPGQGLQFLFEYFSETQRNKGNFPGRFSGRQFSNSRSEMNVSTLELGDSALYLCASFKDRGRGSEQFFGPGTRLTVL.

Worth noting for this clone: An end of the junction does not agree with germline; a read error may underlie this. The rearrangement joins TRBV7-7 to TRBJ2-2; 7 bases align to TRBD1. The CDR3 extends over 18 amino acids. Germline-derived CDR1 and CDR2 are SSHAT and FNYEAQ (reference sequence). The CDR3 DNA reads as TGTGCTAGCAGCTTAGACCCATCGGACAGGTCGAACACCGGGGAGCTGTTTTTT. The encoded protein is CASSLDPSDRSNTGELFF.

This chain uses TRBV7-9 with TRBJ2-5; TRBD1 might be the D (5 bases). Per germline, CDR1 SEHNR and CDR2 FQNEAQ (reference sequence). The V gene lost 5 bases and the J gene lost 5 bases, with 18 bases spanning the gap. This CDR3 spans 15 amino acids. The DNA of the CDR3 is TGTGCCAGCAGCCCCCGAAGGGGCTTCCGGGAGACCCAGTACTTC. Its translation: CASSPRRGFRETQYF. Together with reference TRBV7-9 and TRBJ2-5, the CDR3 gives the full variable domain: DTGVSQNPRHKITKRGQNVTFRCDPISEHNRLYWYRQTLGQGPEFLTYFQNEAQLEKSRLLSDRFSAERPKGSFSTLEIQRTEQGDSAMYLCASSPRRGFRETQYFGPGTRLLVL.

CDR3 amino acids: CASSSLYEQYF. The CDR3 DNA reads TGTGCCAGCAGCTCTTTATACGAGCAGTACTTC. The chain employs TRBV7-2 and TRBJ2-7; no reliable D call. CDR1 and CDR2 (germline): SGHTA, FQGNSA. V lost 4 bases and J 4 bases, leaving 5 bases between the germline ends. The CDR3 runs 11 residues.

This clone was counted a few times. The rearrangement links TRBV6-5 to TRBJ2-7; the match to TRBD2 covers 10 bases. Germline trimming cut 2 bases from V and 2 bases from J; bases unmatched to any gene: 0. The length of the CDR3 is 14 residues. Germline CDR1 is MNHEY and CDR2 is SVGAGI. CDR3 nucleotide sequence: TGTGCCAGCAGTTACGGGACTAGCGCCTACGAGCAGTACTTC. It encodes CASSYGTSAYEQYF.

J is TRBJ1-2 and V is TRBV28; D call uncertain. V lost 3 bases and J lost 1, with 3 bases in between. Germline V CDR1 and CDR2: MDHEN, SYDVKM. The CDR3 spans 12 residues. In nucleotides, the CDR3 is TGTGCCAGCAGTTTTTATAACTATGGCTACACCTTC. Residues: CASSFYNYGYTF.

J is TRBJ1-5 and V is TRBV12-5; no clear D. The CDR3 contains 13 residues. CDR1 and CDR2 from the germline V gene are LGHNT and FRNRAP. V gave up 0 bases and J gave up 6 bases, with 6 bases separating them. CDR3 in DNA: TGTGCTAGTGGTTTGGTACTTGGTCAGCCCCAGCATTTT. Translation: CASGLVLGQPQHF. Filled out from reference TRBV12-5 and TRBJ1-5, the complete variable domain reads DARVTQTPRHKVTEMGQEVTMRCQPILGHNTVFWYRQTMMQGLELLAYFRNRAPLDDSGMPKDRFSAEMPDATLATLKIQPSEPRDSAVYFCASGLVLGQPQHFGDGTRLSIL.

The chain combines TRBV11-3 with TRBJ2-5, with 15 bases matching TRBD2. With 2 bases clipped from V and 5 bases from J, the junction kept 12 bases outside the gene matches. Per germline, CDR1 SGHNT and CDR2 YENEEA. The CDR3 spans 19 residues. CDR3 region: CASSLLGLAGGRSLETQYF. The CDR3 nucleotides read TGTGCCAGCAGCTTACTCGGACTAGCGGGGGGGCGTTCTCTCGAGACCCAGTACTTC.

This clone was seen a handful of times. CDR3 residues: CASSDFLWTSGGDTQYF. The CDR3, as DNA: TGTGCCAGCAGTGATTTCTTGTGGACTAGCGGGGGAGATACGCAGTATTTT. J is TRBJ2-3 and V is TRBV6-1; 13 positions agree with TRBD2. Germline loops: CDR1 MNHNS, CDR2 SASEGT. The junction had 8 bases not matched to a gene; V was cut back by 3 bases and J by 5 bases. The CDR3 has 17 amino acids.

The chain couples TRBV11-2 to TRBJ2-5, with a possible D match to TRBD2 (6 bases). Germline V gene data show CDR1 as SGHAT and CDR2 as FQNNGV. The germline V and J ends were trimmed by 1 base and 7 bases, with 16 bases remaining between them. The CDR3 sequence is 15 residues long. The CDR3 DNA sequence: TGTGCCAGCAGCTTAGTGCGGGACGGAGTTCCGACCCAGTACTTC. This sequence encodes CASSLVRDGVPTQYF. The full variable domain, with the rest looked up from reference TRBV11-2 and TRBJ2-5, is EAGVAQSPRYKIIEKRQSVAFWCNPISGHATLYWYQQILGQGPKLLIQFQNNGVVDDSQLPKDRFSAERLKGVDSTLKIQPAKLEDSAVYLCASSLVRDGVPTQYFGPGTRLLVL.

This clone is a singleton in its sample. The chain employs TRBV9 and TRBJ1-1; D remains unclear. V shed 0 bases and J shed 1 base, with 10 bases lying between them. This CDR3 has 15 residues. CDR1 and CDR2 from the germline V gene are SGDLS and YYNGEE. The CDR3 DNA sequence: TGTGCCAGCAGCGTAGGTGGCAAACCGAACACTGAAGCTTTCTTT. This sequence encodes CASSVGGKPNTEAFF.

This chain connects TRBV4-3 to TRBJ1-4, with D possibly matching TRBD1 (6 bases). The CDR3 is 15 residues long. Germline loops: CDR1 LGHNA, CDR2 YSLEER. V was pared by 4 bases and J by 7 bases, with 16 bases between. The CDR3 DNA follows: TGCGCCAGCAGCCGCAAACAGGGTGGGGGTGAAAAACTGTTTTTT. It codes for CASSRKQGGGEKLFF.

The rearrangement joins TRBV18 to TRBJ1-1; maybe TRBD1 (5 bases). This CDR3 contains 14 residues. The germline V and J ends were trimmed by 3 bases and 3 bases, with 11 bases remaining between them. Looked up from germline, CDR1 is KGHSH and CDR2 is LQKENI. CDR3 in DNA: TGTGCCAGCTCACCGACAGTAATGGACACTGAAGCTTTCTTT. Amino acids: CASSPTVMDTEAFF.